Listed here is a single T cell receptor beta chain. The germline V gene encodes CDR1 WNHNN and CDR2 SYGVQD (reference sequence). This CDR3 is 13 amino acids long. Between the trimmed V and J ends, which lost 8 bases and 4 bases, there was a span of 15 bases. The source of the sample is a study of control samples from healthy donors and cancer patients. The protocol was immunoSEQ multiplex PCR, while the TCRdb copy is restricted to in-frame clones and leaves out a portion. The sample contains 15,000 to 20,000 clones, around 89% of which appear only once. The sequence was collected from a woman in her fifties or sixties with head and neck cancer. The sequencing sample was made of PBMCs. The chain joins TRBV10-1 to TRBJ2-7; tentative D call: TRBD2 (5 bases). The CDR3 DNA reads as TGCGCCAGCCAGTCGGACTCCTCGTACGAGCAGTACTTC. This gives the protein CASQSDSSYEQYF.